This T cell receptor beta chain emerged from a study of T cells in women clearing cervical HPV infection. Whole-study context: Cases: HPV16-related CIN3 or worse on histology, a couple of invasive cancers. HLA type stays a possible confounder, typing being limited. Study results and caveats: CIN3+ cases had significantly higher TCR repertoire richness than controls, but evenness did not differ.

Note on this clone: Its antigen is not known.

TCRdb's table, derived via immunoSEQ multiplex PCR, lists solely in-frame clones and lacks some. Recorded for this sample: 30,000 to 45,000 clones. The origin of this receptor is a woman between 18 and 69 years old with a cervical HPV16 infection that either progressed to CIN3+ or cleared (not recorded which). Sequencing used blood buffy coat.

Incomplete CDR3 DNA: TGCAGTGCGGGTAATTATCTAGACACTGAA. Its protein is CSAGNYLDTE. From start to end, the CDR3 is CSAGNYLDTEAFF. The J gene is TRBJ1-1, the V gene TRBV20-1; D is ambiguous. The read terminates 3 residues ahead of where the CDR3 ends, so the germline J gene completes it. Germline CDR1 and CDR2: DFQATT and SNEGSKA (reference sequence). V was clipped by 6 bases and J by 3 bases, with 14 bases between them. CDR3 size: 13 residues.